This TCR beta chain came from a study of technical replicates of blood from a few donors. TCRdb's copy holds only in-frame clones and misses some; the assay was immunoSEQ multiplex PCR. The table records some 71,000 clones, around 97% of them present only once. The CDR3 spans 13 residues. The germline V gene has CDR1 SQVTM and CDR2 ANQGSEA. V shed 6 bases, J shed 6 bases, and the junction held 9 bases outside the gene matches. The sequenced sample consisted of T cells isolated from PBMCs. The clonotype was recovered from a human donor in good health. The chain employs TRBV29-1 and TRBJ2-7, with 9 positions matching TRBD1. The CDR3: CSVDRGGVGEQYF. Written as DNA, the CDR3 is TGCAGCGTGGACAGGGGTGGAGTCGGCGAGCAGTACTTC.